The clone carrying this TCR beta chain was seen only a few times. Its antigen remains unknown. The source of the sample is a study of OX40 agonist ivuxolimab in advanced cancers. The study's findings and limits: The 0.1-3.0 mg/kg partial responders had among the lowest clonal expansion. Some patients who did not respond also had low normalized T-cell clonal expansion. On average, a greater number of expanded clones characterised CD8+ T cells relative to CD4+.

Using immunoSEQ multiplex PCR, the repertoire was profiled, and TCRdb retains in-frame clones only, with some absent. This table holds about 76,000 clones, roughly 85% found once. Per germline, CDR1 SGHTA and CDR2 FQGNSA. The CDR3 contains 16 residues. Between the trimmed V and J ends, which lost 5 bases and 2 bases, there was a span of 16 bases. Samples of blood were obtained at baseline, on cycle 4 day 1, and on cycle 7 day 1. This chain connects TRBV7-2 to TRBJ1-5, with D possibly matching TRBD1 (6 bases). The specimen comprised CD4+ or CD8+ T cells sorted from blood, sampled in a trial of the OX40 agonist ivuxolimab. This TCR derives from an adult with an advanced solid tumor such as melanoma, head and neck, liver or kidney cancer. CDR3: CASSPRGPGGNQPQHF. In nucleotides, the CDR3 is TGTGCCAGCAGCCCTAGAGGGCCAGGGGGCAATCAGCCCCAGCATTTT.